The 15 T cell receptor beta chains below all came from one sample that was sequenced in a study of T-cell reconstitution after alpha-beta-depleted transplantation in children (dated by TCRdb to 2016 to 2017). The treatment or condition label here, explained by the study, means: allogeneic hematopoietic cell transplantation with graft depleted of TCRalphabeta T cells and CD19 B cells. Libraries were prepared through PCR. The listed sequencing device is Illumina HiSeq 2500. To normalize quantification of the TCRbeta repertoire, the TCR libraries were built with molecular barcoding that relied on unique molecular identifiers. TCRdb ran its own pipeline on the public reads, namely fastp trimming at Q25 and MiXCR clone calling, and kept in-frame beta chains. Rows with a matching CDR3 protein are joined into one entry that keeps the most common DNA and genes. This sample holds 600,000 or so distinct CDR3 sequences; under 25% were observed only once. The biggest ten clones account for roughly 13% of the sample.

The specimen was PBMCs, mostly from graft donor cells, collected 360 days after TCRalphabeta/CD19-depleted stem cell transplant. These receptors all come from a boy under two years old who had a stem cell transplant for acute myeloid leukemia, so the T cells may come from the graft donor.

The chain uses TRBV3-1 and TRBJ2-5; 13 nucleotides match TRBD2. Germline CDR1 LGHDT, CDR2 YNNKEL (reference sequence). Trimming at V came to 0 bases and at J to 5 bases, leaving 3 bases not matched to a gene. This CDR3 is built from 16 residues. CDR3 sequence: CASSQEPGLAGETQYF. The CDR3 DNA reads as TGTGCCAGCAGCCAAGAACCGGGACTAGCGGGGGAGACCCAGTACTTC.

The chain joins TRBV28 to TRBJ2-3; 7 bases match TRBD2. Germline V gene sequence: CDR1 MDHEN, CDR2 SYDVKM. The CDR3 covers 16 residues. Losses at the gene ends were 8 bases for V and 4 bases for J; bases not matched to a gene: 15. In DNA form, the CDR3 reads TGTGCCAGCCCCGGGGGGAGGTCCGCCGCAGCAGATACGCAGTATTTT. Protein sequence: CASPGGRSAAADTQYF.

At least ten counts were recorded for this clonotype. The chain recombines TRBV6-5 with TRBJ2-5; TRBD1 matches 8 bases. Germline trimming cut 0 bases from V and 1 base from J; bases unmatched to any gene: 7. In germline, CDR1 is MNHEY, CDR2 SVGAGI. The CDR3 extends over 17 amino acids. The CDR3 DNA reads as TGTGCCAGCAGTTACTCGAAGGGGACAGGCCCCCAAGAGACCCAGTACTTC. Translated, it gives CASSYSKGTGPQETQYF.

This clonotype was observed at least ten times. CDR3 sequence: CASSLQSEQFF. CDR3 coding DNA: TGTGCCAGCAGCTTACAAAGTGAGCAGTTCTTC. The genes are TRBV7-9 and TRBJ2-1; D remains ambiguous. CDR1 SEHNR and CDR2 FQNEAQ come from the germline V gene (reference sequence). This CDR3 is built from 11 residues. The V end was cut by 2 bases, the J end by 9 bases, with 5 bases between.

This clonotype was counted ten times or more. The chain is built from TRBV29-1 and TRBJ2-1; TRBD1 agrees at 7 bases. Germline V CDR1 and CDR2: SQVTM, ANQGSEA. Trimming cost V 7 bases and J 8 bases; bases outside gene matches: 8. The CDR3 loop spans 12 amino acids. The CDR3 sequence is CSGRTGYHEQFF. The CDR3 nucleotides are TGCAGCGGCAGGACAGGATACCATGAGCAGTTCTTC.

The chain is built from TRBV4-3 and TRBJ2-7, with D perhaps TRBD1 (5 bases). Looked up from germline, CDR1 is LGHNA and CDR2 is YSLEER. Trimming took off 0 bases at V and 2 bases at J, with 11 bases between the two ends. The CDR3 runs to 15 residues. The chain's CDR3 is CASSQDWGSPYEQYF. CDR3 DNA sequence: TGCGCCAGCAGCCAAGATTGGGGCAGCCCCTACGAGCAGTACTTC.

This clonotype was recorded at least ten times. The rearrangement joins TRBV4-1 to TRBJ2-2, with D unresolved. This CDR3 is 16 amino acids long. Germline V gene data show CDR1 as MGHRA and CDR2 as YSYEKL. With 6 bases removed from V and 5 bases from J, the gap between germline ends came to 19 bases. The CDR3 reads CASRKPGPLITGELFF. As DNA, the CDR3 is TGCGCCAGCAGGAAACCCGGGCCCCTTATTACCGGGGAGCTGTTTTTT.

This clonotype was recorded many times. J is TRBJ2-7 and V is TRBV20-1, with TRBD1 identical over 7 bases. The CDR3 has 17 residues. In germline, CDR1 is DFQATT, CDR2 SNEGSKA (reference sequence). J gave up 3 bases and V 1 base, and 15 bases lay outside the gene matches. The CDR3 DNA reads TGCAGTGCTAGAGCCTGGGGTGACAGGGCAACCCGCTACGAGCAGTACGTC. The encoded protein is CSARAWGDRATRYEQYV.

This clonotype was detected only a few times. The CDR3 spells CASIEGIVDNEQFF. CDR3 nucleotide sequence: TGTGCCAGCATTGAGGGTATAGTCGACAATGAGCAGTTCTTC. The chain uses TRBV12-3 or TRBV12-4 and TRBJ2-1; a weak D match, TRBD2 (5 bases). The V and J ends lost 7 bases and 5 bases respectively, with 15 bases between them. The CDR3 length is 14 residues.

V and J are TRBV29-1 and TRBJ1-3; D is uncertain. Germline assignment: CDR1 SQVTM and CDR2 ANQGSEA. Trimming took 0 bases from V and 0 from J, leaving 15 bases between them. CDR3 size: 17 residues. CDR3 coding DNA: TGCAGCGTTGAAGATCCGGAGGGCCGTTCCTCTGGAAACACCATATATTTT. This gives the protein CSVEDPEGRSSGNTIYF.

This clonotype came up many times. V and J are TRBV10-1 and TRBJ1-4; no firm D call. The CDR3 is 17 amino acids. V gave up 3 bases and J gave up 1 base, with 15 bases separating them. CDR1 is WNHNN, CDR2 SYGVQD, per germline (reference sequence). DNA for the CDR3: TGCGCCAGCAGTGATCAGAGGACTCCCCGAACTAATGAAAAACTGTTTTTT. Its protein product is CASSDQRTPRTNEKLFF.

This clonotype was detected many times. This chain joins TRBV7-6 and TRBJ2-5, with TRBD2 matching over 7 bases. The V gene's germline CDR1 is SGHVS and CDR2 FNYEAQ. V was clipped by 4 bases and J by 7 bases; unmatched bases: 9. CDR3 length: 14 amino acids. CDR3 nucleotides: TGTGCCAGCAGCTCGCCAGCGGGGACGGGGACCCAGTACTTC. Protein sequence: CASSSPAGTGTQYF.

This chain joins TRBV29-1 and TRBJ2-5; TRBD2 aligns across 14 bases. Germline CDR1 and CDR2: SQVTM and ANQGSEA. V dropped 1 base and J dropped 5; count of bases not matched to a gene: 12. The CDR3 has 18 amino acids. DNA for the CDR3: TGCAGCGTTGAAGGATGGACTAGCGGGGGGTCCCGAGGGGAGACCCAGTACTTC. It yields the protein CSVEGWTSGGSRGETQYF.

This clonotype was picked up many times. The chain combines TRBV29-1 with TRBJ2-4, with D possibly matching TRBD2 (6 bases). CDR3 length: 14 residues. Germline V gives CDR1 SQVTM, CDR2 ANQGSEA. Between the trimmed V and J ends, which lost 0 bases and 4 bases, there was a span of 10 bases. The CDR3: CSVEDRGLKNIQYF. DNA for the CDR3: TGCAGCGTTGAAGATCGGGGACTGAAAAACATTCAGTACTTC.

In this sample, this clonotype turned up many times. This chain links TRBV21-1 with TRBJ2-1. TRBV21-1 is a pseudogene. The CDR3 contains 15 residues. The CDR3 protein is CASSKKDQFCGEQFF. CDR3 coding DNA: TGTGCCAGCAGCAAAAAGGATCAATTCTGCGGTGAGCAGTTCTTC.